A single sample is the source of the 10 T cell receptor beta chains below, sequenced in a study of Graves' ophthalmopathy and Graves' hyperthyroidism. The sequenced template was RNA, covering the TCR beta CDR3 region. First-round RT-PCR with HTBI primers preceded a second-round multiplex PCR. TCRdb called the multiplex PCR reads again in MiXCR, with one record for every CDR3 protein. The sample includes 900,000 to 1,200,000 distinct CDR3 sequences, roughly 35% of them seen just once. Input material: peripheral blood or thyroid tissue (not recorded which). The receptors come from an adult man with Graves' hyperthyroidism.

The chain links TRBV30 to TRBJ1-1; D is unresolved. The CDR3 loop spans 14 amino acids. The V and J ends lost 2 bases and 4 bases respectively, with 14 bases between them. In germline, CDR1 is GTSNPN, CDR2 SVGIG (reference sequence). The CDR3 bases are TGTGCCTGGAGTATAGGGCGGGTGGGCACTGAAGCTTTCTTT. Its translation is CAWSIGRVGTEAFF.

This chain links TRBV9 with TRBJ1-2, with 8 nucleotides matching TRBD1. The CDR3 covers 15 residues. Unmatched junction bases numbered 6, after V lost 3 bases and J lost 2 bases. The germline CDR1 and CDR2 sequences are SGDLS and YYNGEE. CDR3 sequence (DNA): TGTGCCAGCAGCGGACCAGGGGGCGCAAACTATGGCTACACCTTC. Its translation is CASSGPGGANYGYTF.

The genes are TRBV7-9 and TRBJ1-2; D might be TRBD1 (5 bases). The CDR3 has 15 residues. V was shortened by 5 bases and J by 3 bases, with 16 bases between the two germline ends. In germline, CDR1 is SEHNR, CDR2 FQNEAQ (reference sequence). CDR3 nucleotides: TGTGCCAGCAGCCCGAGGGGCCGGGAGTACTATGGCTACACCTTC. This gives the protein CASSPRGREYYGYTF.

This clonotype has a single count. The CDR3 spells CSVGDRGGYGYTF. The CDR3 bases are TGCAGCGTGGGGGACAGGGGAGGCTATGGCTACACCTTC. This rearrangement joins TRBV29-1 to TRBJ1-2; 10 bases are a match to TRBD1. J lost 4 bases, V lost 6 bases, and 5 bases had no gene match. In germline, CDR1 is SQVTM, CDR2 ANQGSEA. This CDR3 region has 13 residues. Together with reference TRBV29-1 and TRBJ1-2, the CDR3 gives the full variable domain: SAVISQKPSRDICQRGTSLTIQCQVDSQVTMMFWYRQQPGQSLTLIATANQGSEATYESGFVIDKFPISRPNLTFSTLTVSNMSPEDSSIYLCSVGDRGGYGYTFGSGTRLTVV.

This clonotype was detected many times. This rearrangement joins TRBV7-6 to TRBJ2-7; D tentatively fits TRBD1 or TRBD2 (5 bases each). Per the germline V gene, CDR1 is SGHVS and CDR2 is FNYEAQ. This CDR3 is built from 15 residues. V dropped 1 base and J dropped 2 bases, with 12 bases sitting between them. As DNA, the CDR3 is TGTGCCAGCAGCTTAGGGCAGGGAGAAACCTACGAGCAGTACTTC. Protein product: CASSLGQGETYEQYF.

The V call is TRBV25-1, the J call TRBJ1-2, with unresolved D. V lost 5 bases and J lost 4, with 8 bases in between. The CDR3 is 12 amino acids. Looked up from germline, CDR1 is MGHDK and CDR2 is SYGVNS. The CDR3 nucleotides read TGTGCCAGCAGTTTTCAGTTCTATGGCTACACCTTC. It encodes CASSFQFYGYTF.

The rearrangement joins TRBV14 to TRBJ2-2; a possible D gene is TRBD2 (6 bases). The CDR3 is 15 amino acids. CDR1 and CDR2 from the germline V gene are SGHDN and FVKESK. Trimming took off 11 bases at V and 0 bases at J, with 16 bases between the two ends. CDR3 nucleotides: TGTGCCTGGAGCGGGCCGGGCTCGAACACCGGGGAGCTGTTTTTT. Translated: CAWSGPGSNTGELFF.

The chain combines TRBV11-2 with TRBJ2-2; 8 nucleotides line up with TRBD2. The CDR3 is 15 residues long. Germline CDR1 SGHAT, CDR2 FQNNGV. Germline trimming cut 6 bases from V and 6 bases from J; bases unmatched to any gene: 9. The CDR3 nucleotides read TGTGCCAGCAGAAAACAAAGCGGGAGCTCCGGGGAGCTGTTTTTT. It translates to CASRKQSGSSGELFF.

The table lists this clonotype with a few counts. V is TRBV7-3 and J is TRBJ2-6; a possible D gene is TRBD2 (5 bases). Germline V lookup: CDR1 SGHTA, CDR2 FQGTGA. V was pared by 5 bases and J by 0 bases, with 11 bases between. The CDR3 loop spans 16 amino acids. The CDR3 DNA reads as TGTGCCAGCAGCCCGGGGTCCCACTCTGGGGCCAACGTCCTGACTTTC. This codes for CASSPGSHSGANVLTF. The entire variable domain, with the rest obtained from reference TRBV7-3 and TRBJ2-6, is as follows: GAGVSQTPSNKVTEKGKYVELRCDPISGHTALYWYRQSLGQGPEFLIYFQGTGAADDSGLPNDRFFAVRPEGSVSTLKIQRTERGDSAVYLCASSPGSHSGANVLTFGAGSRLTVL.

In this sample, this clonotype turned up many times. V usage is TRBV7-2 and J usage is TRBJ2-5; TRBD2 matches 9 bases. The V and J ends lost 3 bases and 3 bases, in that order; junction bases with no gene match: 8. CDR1 and CDR2 from the germline V gene are SGHTA and FQGNSA. This CDR3 has 16 amino acids. CDR3 residues: CASSLSSGGVEETQYF. CDR3 DNA: TGTGCCAGCAGCTTGAGTAGCGGGGGTGTGGAAGAGACCCAGTACTTC. Combining the CDR3 with reference TRBV7-2 and TRBJ2-5 gives the whole variable domain GAGVSQSPSNKVTEKGKDVELRCDPISGHTALYWYRQSLGQGLEFLIYFQGNSAPDKSGLPSDRFSAERTGGSVSTLTIQRTQQEDSAVYLCASSLSSGGVEETQYFGPGTRLLVL.